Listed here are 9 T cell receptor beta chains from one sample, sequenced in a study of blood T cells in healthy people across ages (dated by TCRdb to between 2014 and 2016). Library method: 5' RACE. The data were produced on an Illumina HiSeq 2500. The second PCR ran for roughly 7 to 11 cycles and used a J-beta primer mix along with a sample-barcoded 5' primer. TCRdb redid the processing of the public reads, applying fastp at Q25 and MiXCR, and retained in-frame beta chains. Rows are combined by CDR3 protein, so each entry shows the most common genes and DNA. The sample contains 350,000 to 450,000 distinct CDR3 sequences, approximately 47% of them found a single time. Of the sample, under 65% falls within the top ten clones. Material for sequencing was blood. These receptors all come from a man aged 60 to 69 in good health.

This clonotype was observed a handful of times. CDR3 in DNA: TGCAGTGCTAGCAACCGCGGCCAGACAGGGTCGGGGGGCGATACGCAGTATTTT. Encoded protein: CSASNRGQTGSGGDTQYF. The chain joins TRBV20-1 to TRBJ2-3; D tentatively reads TRBD1 or TRBD2 (7 bases each). With 3 bases removed from V and 6 bases from J, the gap between germline ends came to 28 bases. Germline CDR1 and CDR2: DFQATT and SNEGSKA (reference sequence). There are 18 residues in the CDR3.

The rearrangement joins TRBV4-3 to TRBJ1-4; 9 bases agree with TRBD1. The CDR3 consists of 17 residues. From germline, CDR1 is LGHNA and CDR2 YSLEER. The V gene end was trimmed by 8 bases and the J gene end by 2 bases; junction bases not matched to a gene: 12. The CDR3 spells CASAPGTGIWTNEKLFF. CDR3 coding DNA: TGCGCCAGCGCGCCGGGGACAGGGATATGGACTAATGAAAAACTGTTTTTT.

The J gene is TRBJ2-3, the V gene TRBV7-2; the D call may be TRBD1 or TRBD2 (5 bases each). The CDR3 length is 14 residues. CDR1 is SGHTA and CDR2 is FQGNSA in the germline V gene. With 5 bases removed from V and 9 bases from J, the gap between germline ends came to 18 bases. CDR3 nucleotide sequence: TGTGCCAGCAGCCCGGGACGCTCTATAGGGACGCAGTATTTT. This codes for CASSPGRSIGTQYF.

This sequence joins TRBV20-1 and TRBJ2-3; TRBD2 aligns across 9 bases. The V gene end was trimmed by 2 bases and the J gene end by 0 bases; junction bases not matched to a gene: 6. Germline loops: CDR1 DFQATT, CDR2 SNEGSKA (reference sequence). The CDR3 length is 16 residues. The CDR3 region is CSARSLAGPSTDTQYF. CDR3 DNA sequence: TGCAGTGCTAGATCGCTAGCGGGGCCAAGCACAGATACGCAGTATTTT.

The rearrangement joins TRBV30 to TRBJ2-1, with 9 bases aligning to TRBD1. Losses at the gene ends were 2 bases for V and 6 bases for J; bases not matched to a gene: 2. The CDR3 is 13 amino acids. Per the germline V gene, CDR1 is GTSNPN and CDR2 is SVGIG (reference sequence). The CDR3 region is CAWSRDRANEQFF. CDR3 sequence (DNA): TGTGCCTGGAGTCGGGACAGGGCCAATGAGCAGTTCTTC.

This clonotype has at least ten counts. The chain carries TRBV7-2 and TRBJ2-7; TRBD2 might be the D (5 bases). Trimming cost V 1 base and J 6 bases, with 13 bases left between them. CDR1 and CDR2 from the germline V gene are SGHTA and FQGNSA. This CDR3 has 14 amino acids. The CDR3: CASSLVPGGAEQYF. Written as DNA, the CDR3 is TGTGCCAGCAGCTTAGTCCCCGGAGGAGCCGAGCAGTACTTC.

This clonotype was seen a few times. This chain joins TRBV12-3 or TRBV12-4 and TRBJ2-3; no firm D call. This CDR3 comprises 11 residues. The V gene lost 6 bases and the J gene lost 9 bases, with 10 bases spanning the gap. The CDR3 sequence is CASSRTRTQYF. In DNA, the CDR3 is TGTGCCAGCAGCCGTACAAGGACGCAGTATTTT.

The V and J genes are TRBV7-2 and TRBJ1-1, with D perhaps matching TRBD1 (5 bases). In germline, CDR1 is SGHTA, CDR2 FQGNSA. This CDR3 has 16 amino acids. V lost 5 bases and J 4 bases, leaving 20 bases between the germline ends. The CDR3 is CASSPPGLRSSTEAFF. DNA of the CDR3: TGTGCCAGCAGCCCCCCGGGGCTAAGGAGTAGCACTGAAGCTTTCTTT.

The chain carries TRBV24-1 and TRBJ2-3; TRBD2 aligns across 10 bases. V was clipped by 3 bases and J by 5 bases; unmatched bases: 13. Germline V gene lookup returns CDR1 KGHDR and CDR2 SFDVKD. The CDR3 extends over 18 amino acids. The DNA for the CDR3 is TGTGCCACCAGTGATGGCCTCCCGGGACTAGCGAGGGGAGATACGCAGTATTTT. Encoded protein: CATSDGLPGLARGDTQYF.